A selection of T cell receptor beta chains follows, all from one sample in a study of cytomegalovirus exposure and HLA in healthy donors. The protocol was immunoSEQ multiplex PCR, while the TCRdb copy is restricted to in-frame clones and leaves out a portion. The sample carries a few hundred thousand clones, 90% recorded once. The sequenced material came from PBMCs. All receptors derive from a woman aged 30 to 39 in good health and CMV-seronegative. Both conserved end residues are part of each CDR3. D genes are given only for firm matches. A clone size is listed for some rows: how often the clone was seen (once, few, many), or a class if it is expanded.

clone_size	d_call	v_call	j_call	cdr3_aa	cdr3_nt
NA	TRBD2	TRBV7-9	TRBJ2-1	CASSLASGRRFDEQFF	TGTGCCAGCAGCTTAGCGTCCGGGAGGCGTTTCGATGAGCAGTTCTTC
NA	TRBD1	TRBV19	TRBJ2-1	CASSDYRGLIYNEQFF	TGTGCCAGTAGTGACTACAGGGGCTTAATCTACAATGAGCAGTTCTTC
NA	NA	TRBV29-1	TRBJ1-1	CSVEVGGYTEAFF	TGCAGCGTTGAAGTGGGCGGATACACTGAAGCTTTCTTT
NA	NA	TRBV5-1	TRBJ1-5	CASSFEGHSNQPQHF	TGCGCCAGCAGCTTTGAGGGACACTCTAATCAGCCCCAGCATTTT
NA	NA	TRBV19	TRBJ2-2	CAKSAGELFF	TGTGCCAAATCAGCTGGGGAGCTGTTTTTT
NA	NA	TRBV15	TRBJ2-2	CATSRSDRSNTGELFF	TGTGCCACCAGCAGATCCGACAGAAGCAACACCGGGGAGCTGTTTTTT
once	NA	TRBV19	TRBJ2-3	CASSIVVGTLTDTQYF	TGTGCCAGTAGTATCGTCGTAGGAACCCTCACAGATACGCAGTATTTT
NA	NA	TRBV7-2	TRBJ2-5	CATQEGGKTQYF	TGTGCCACCCAGGAAGGGGGTAAGACCCAGTACTTC
NA	NA	TRBV10-3	TRBJ1-1	CAISEWADLNTEAFF	TGTGCCATCAGTGAATGGGCGGACCTGAACACTGAAGCTTTCTTT
once	TRBD2	TRBV27	TRBJ2-5	CASSEAAGWRETQYF	TGTGCCAGCAGTGAAGCAGCGGGGTGGAGGGAGACCCAGTACTTC
NA	NA	TRBV5-1	TRBJ2-7	CASSPGQRQPGLTYEQYF	TGCGCCAGCAGCCCGGGACAGCGGCAGCCGGGACTTACTTACGAGCAGTACTTC
NA	NA	TRBV27	TRBJ1-1	CASSPLGPTGNTEAFF	TGTGCCAGCAGCCCCTTGGGGCCGACGGGAAACACTGAAGCTTTCTTT
NA	TRBD1	TRBV6-1	TRBJ2-7	CASGTGLAYEQYF	TGTGCCAGCGGGACAGGGCTAGCCTACGAGCAGTACTTC
NA	TRBD2	TRBV9	TRBJ2-1	CASSGGLAGYEQFF	TGTGCCAGCAGCGGCGGACTAGCGGGATATGAGCAGTTCTTC
few	NA	TRBV6-5	TRBJ1-5	CASSSSPTAANQPQHF	TGTGCCAGCAGTTCCTCGCCGACGGCGGCTAATCAGCCCCAGCATTTT
NA	NA	TRBV6-1	TRBJ2-7	CASSERSYEQYF	TGTGCCAGCAGTGAACGGTCCTACGAGCAGTACTTC
once	TRBD2	TRBV9	TRBJ2-1	CASSAPLFPTGLAPYNEQFF	TGTGCCAGCAGCGCTCCACTCTTCCCTACGGGACTAGCGCCCTACAATGAGCAGTTCTTC
NA	NA	TRBV5-1	TRBJ2-5	CASSLGTAVAQETQYF	TGCGCCAGCAGCTTGGGGACAGCGGTAGCACAAGAGACCCAGTACTTC
NA	TRBD2	TRBV7-9	TRBJ2-4	CASSPSRGSGDIQYF	TGTGCCAGCAGCCCCTCCCGCGGAAGCGGGGACATTCAGTACTTC
NA	NA	TRBV7-2	TRBJ2-1	CASSPPFQGNEQFF	TGTGCCAGCAGCCCGCCTTTTCAGGGCAATGAGCAGTTCTTC
NA	NA	TRBV11-1	TRBJ1-1	CASSSTGNTEAFF	TGTGCCAGCAGCTCCACAGGGAACACTGAAGCTTTCTTT
once	NA	TRBV28	TRBJ1-2	CASLMAGGQGYTF	TGTGCCAGCCTCATGGCCGGGGGGCAGGGCTACACCTTC
NA	NA	TRBV5-5	TRBJ2-6	CASSPAHAGPWGANVLTF	TGTGCCAGCAGCCCCGCCCACGCAGGGCCGTGGGGGGCCAACGTCCTGACTTTC
NA	NA	TRBV4-3	TRBJ2-7	CASSQDLGTRSYEQYF	TGCGCCAGCAGCCAAGATCTAGGGACAAGGTCCTACGAGCAGTACTTC
NA	NA	TRBV7-2	TRBJ2-3	CASGVTDTQYF	TGTGCCAGCGGAGTTACAGATACGCAGTATTTT
NA	TRBD2	TRBV29-1	TRBJ2-1	CSALLAGAVNEQFF	TGCAGCGCGCTCCTAGCGGGAGCGGTCAATGAGCAGTTCTTC
NA	NA	TRBV7-6	TRBJ2-7	CASSFRSLGGNEQYF	TGTGCCAGCAGCTTTCGATCCCTAGGTGGGAACGAGCAGTACTTC
NA	NA	TRBV4-1	TRBJ1-1	CASSLPSTDGNTEAFF	TGCGCCAGCAGCCTTCCATCGACAGACGGGAACACTGAAGCTTTCTTT
NA	NA	TRBV27	TRBJ2-7	CASSFGDTYEQYF	TGTGCCAGCAGTTTCGGGGATACCTACGAGCAGTACTTC
NA	NA	TRBV20-1	TRBJ2-7	CSAMIGQYF	TGCAGTGCAATGATCGGGCAGTACTTC
NA	TRBD1	TRBV29-1	TRBJ2-6	CSVARQGADSGANVLTF	TGCAGCGTTGCGAGACAGGGGGCCGACTCTGGGGCCAACGTCCTGACTTTC
NA	NA	TRBV7-9	TRBJ1-2	CASSSDQGGYTF	TGTGCCAGCAGCTCTGATCAGGGTGGCTACACCTTC
NA	NA	TRBV28	TRBJ2-5	CASSLLLLSETQYF	TGTGCCAGCAGTTTACTCCTTCTTAGCGAGACCCAGTACTTC
once	TRBD2	TRBV11-2	TRBJ2-7	CASSLEGLAADSYEQYF	TGTGCCAGCAGCTTAGAGGGGCTAGCGGCCGACTCCTACGAGCAGTACTTC
NA	NA	TRBV11-2	TRBJ2-5	CASSLGQIRAQETQYF	TGTGCCAGCAGCTTAGGTCAAATTAGGGCTCAAGAGACCCAGTACTTC
NA	TRBD1	TRBV5-6	TRBJ2-3	CASSRTGIGTDTQYF	TGTGCCAGCAGCAGGACAGGGATCGGAACAGATACGCAGTATTTT
NA	NA	TRBV18	TRBJ2-3	CASSPKSGLFTDTQYF	TGTGCCAGCTCACCAAAAAGCGGACTTTTCACAGATACGCAGTATTTT
NA	NA	TRBV29-1	TRBJ2-2	CSVEGQNGELFF	TGCAGCGTTGAAGGGCAGAACGGGGAGCTGTTTTTT